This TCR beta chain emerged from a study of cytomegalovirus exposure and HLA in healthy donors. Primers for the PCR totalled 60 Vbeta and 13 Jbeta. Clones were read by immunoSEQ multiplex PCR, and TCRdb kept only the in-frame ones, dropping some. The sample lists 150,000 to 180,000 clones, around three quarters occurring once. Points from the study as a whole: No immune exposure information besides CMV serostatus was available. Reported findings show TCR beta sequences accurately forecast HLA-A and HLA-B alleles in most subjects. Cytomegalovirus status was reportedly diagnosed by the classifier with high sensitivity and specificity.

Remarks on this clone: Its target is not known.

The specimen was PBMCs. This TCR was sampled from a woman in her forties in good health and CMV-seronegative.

CDR3 sequence (DNA): TGTGCCAGCAGCCCCGGACGGGAGAACACTGAAGCTTTCTTT. Its protein is CASSPGRENTEAFF. The genes are TRBV5-4 and TRBJ1-1; D is unresolved. V was clipped by 4 bases and J by 1 base, with 11 bases between them. Germline lookup yields CDR1 SGHNT and CDR2 YYREEE (reference sequence). The CDR3 runs to 14 residues.